This T cell receptor (beta chain) derives from a study of blood T cell repertoires in COVID-19. About the study: The United States, Italy and Spain were the sources of the acute and convalescent COVID-19 samples. Sources were T cells, B-cell-depleted T cells, or PBMCs; the material itself was cDNA or gDNA.

Per the original data handling: The authors estimated nucleated cell counts from reference gene primer amplification. Using immunoSEQ multiplex PCR, the repertoire was profiled, and TCRdb retains in-frame clones only, with some absent. V, J and clone size were drawn from that table, and D and trimming were deduced from the DNA. The table lists roughly 280,000 clones, 80% to 90% of them singletons. The ends were cut back, 6 bases at V and 6 bases at J, with 21 bases in the middle. Germline CDR1 is KGHSH and CDR2 is LQKENI. This CDR3 spans 15 amino acids. This clone was seen a few times. The chain uses TRBV18 and TRBJ2-7, with D perhaps TRBD2 (6 bases). The sample was peripheral blood. The TCR comes from a man aged 55 to 70 with acute or convalescent COVID-19. The CDR3 nucleotides are TGTGCCAGCTCTAGGGAGGCGGGAACGCGAGTCGAGCAGTACTTC. Protein sequence: CASSREAGTRVEQYF. Full variable domain (missing parts from reference TRBV18 and TRBJ2-7): NAGVMQNPRHLVRRRGQEARLRCSPMKGHSHVYWYRQLPEEGLKFMVYLQKENIIDESGMPKERFSAEFPKEGPSILRIQQVVRGDSAAYFCASSREAGTRVEQYFGPGTRLTVT.